This TCR beta chain was identified in a study of Graves' ophthalmopathy and Graves' hyperthyroidism. Overall study findings and caveats: It was with roughly 71% sensitivity and 72% to 75% specificity that the model predicted ophthalmopathy progression.

About this clonotype: Its specificity is unknown.

TCR beta CDR3 amplification used RNA transcripts. HTBI primers primed a first-round RT-PCR, and a second-round multiplex PCR followed. From the multiplex PCR reads, TCRdb called clonotypes with MiXCR, one entry per CDR3 protein. Among 740,000 or so distinct CDR3 sequences listed, roughly 40% were seen once. No donor had other autoimmune disease, uncontrolled infection, pregnancy or lactation. V shed 6 bases, J shed 8 bases, and the junction held 13 bases outside the gene matches. Germline values: CDR1 SEHNR, CDR2 FQNEAQ (reference sequence). This CDR3 is 15 amino acids long. The sample taken for sequencing was peripheral blood. V is TRBV7-9 and J is TRBJ2-7; 10 nucleotides align to TRBD1. The receptor was isolated from an adult man with Graves' ophthalmopathy. The CDR3 nucleotides are TGTGCCAGCAGTTACGGTGGGGACAGGGGCAGTAAGCAGTACTTC. Its translation: CASSYGGDRGSKQYF. The full variable domain, rest sourced from reference TRBV7-9 and TRBJ2-7, is DTGVSQNPRHKITKRGQNVTFRCDPISEHNRLYWYRQTLGQGPEFLTYFQNEAQLEKSRLLSDRFSAERPKGSFSTLEIQRTEQGDSAMYLCASSYGGDRGSKQYFGPGTRLTVT.